This T cell receptor (beta chain) was captured in a study of Ad26.COV2.S vaccination and SARS-CoV-2 variants. Looking at the study overall: Administration of Ad26.COV2.S was intramuscular, either once or twice 56 days apart.

Profiling relied on immunoSEQ multiplex PCR, and the TCRdb table lists in-frame clones only, not all of them. The sample holds about 390,000 clones, 80% to 90% seen once. The length of the CDR3 is 15 residues. Between the trimmed V and J ends, which lost 2 bases and 3 bases, there was a span of 14 bases. From germline, CDR1 is SGHRS and CDR2 YFSETQ. With respect to this clone: The antigen is unknown.

Regarding treatment: around 19 received Ad26.COV2.S at low or high dose, single or two shots; 5 received placebo; per-sample allocation not given. Sampling was performed 63 days after the first vaccine or placebo injection. Whole-study findings and limits: The study found similar non-spike TCR breadth in vaccine and placebo recipients. Placebo recipients trailed vaccine recipients in spike-specific TCR breadth.

The chain links TRBV5-1 to TRBJ1-2; D gene unclear. Sequencing used peripheral blood, obtained in a trial of Ad26.COV2.S vaccine versus placebo. The receptor was isolated from a person between 18 and 65 years old who received the Ad26.COV2.S COVID-19 vaccine or a placebo. CDR3 DNA: TGCGCCAGCAGCTTCAAGGTCCAAGACGACTATGGCTACACCTTC. Protein product: CASSFKVQDDYGYTF.